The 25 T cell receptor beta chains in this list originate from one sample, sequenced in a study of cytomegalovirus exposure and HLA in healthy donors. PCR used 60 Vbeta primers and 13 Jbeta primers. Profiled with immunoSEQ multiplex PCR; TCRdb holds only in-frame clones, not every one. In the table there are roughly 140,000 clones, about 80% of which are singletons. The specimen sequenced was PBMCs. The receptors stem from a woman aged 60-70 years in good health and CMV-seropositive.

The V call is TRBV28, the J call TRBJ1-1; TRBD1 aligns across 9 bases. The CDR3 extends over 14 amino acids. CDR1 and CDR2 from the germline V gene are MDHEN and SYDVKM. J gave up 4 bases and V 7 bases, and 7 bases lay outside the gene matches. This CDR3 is CASTLGTGSTEAFF. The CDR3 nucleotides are TGTGCCAGCACCTTAGGGACAGGGAGCACTGAAGCTTTCTTT.

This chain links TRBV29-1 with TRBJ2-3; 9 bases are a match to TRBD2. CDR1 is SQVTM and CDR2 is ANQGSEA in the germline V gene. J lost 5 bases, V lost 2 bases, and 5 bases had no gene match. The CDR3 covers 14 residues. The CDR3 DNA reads TGCAGCGTTGAATCTAGCGGGAATGGAGATACGCAGTATTTT. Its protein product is CSVESSGNGDTQYF.

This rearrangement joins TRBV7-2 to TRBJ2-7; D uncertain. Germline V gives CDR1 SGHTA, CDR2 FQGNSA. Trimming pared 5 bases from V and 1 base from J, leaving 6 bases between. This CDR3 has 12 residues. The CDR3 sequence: CASSLPSYEQYF. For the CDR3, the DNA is TGTGCCAGCAGCCTACCTTCCTACGAGCAGTACTTC.

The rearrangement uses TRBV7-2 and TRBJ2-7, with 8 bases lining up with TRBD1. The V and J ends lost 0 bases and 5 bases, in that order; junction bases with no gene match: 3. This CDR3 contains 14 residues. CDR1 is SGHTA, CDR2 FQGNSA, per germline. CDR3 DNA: TGTGCCAGCAGCTTAGCGACAGGGGCTAACGAGCAGTACTTC. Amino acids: CASSLATGANEQYF.

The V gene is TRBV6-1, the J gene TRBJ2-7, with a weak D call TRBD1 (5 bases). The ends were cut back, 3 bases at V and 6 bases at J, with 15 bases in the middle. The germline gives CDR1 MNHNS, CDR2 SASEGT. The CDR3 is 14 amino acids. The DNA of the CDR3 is TGTGCCAGCAGTGAGGGTCAGGGATCGGTCGAGCAGTACTTC. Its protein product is CASSEGQGSVEQYF.

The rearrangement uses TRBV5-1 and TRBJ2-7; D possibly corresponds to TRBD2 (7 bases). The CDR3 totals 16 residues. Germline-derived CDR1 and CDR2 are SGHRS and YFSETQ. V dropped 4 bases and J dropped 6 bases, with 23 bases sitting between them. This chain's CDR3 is CASSPTSGAGAPEQYF. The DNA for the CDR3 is TGCGCCAGCAGCCCAACCTCGGGGGCGGGAGCCCCCGAGCAGTACTTC.

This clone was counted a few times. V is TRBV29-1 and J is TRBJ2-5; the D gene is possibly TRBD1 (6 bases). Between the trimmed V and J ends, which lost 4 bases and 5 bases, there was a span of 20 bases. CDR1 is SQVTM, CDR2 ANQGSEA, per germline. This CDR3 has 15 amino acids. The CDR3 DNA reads TGCAGCGTTGCCGGGGCCCAACAGGGCTGGGAGACCCAGTACTTC. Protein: CSVAGAQQGWETQYF.

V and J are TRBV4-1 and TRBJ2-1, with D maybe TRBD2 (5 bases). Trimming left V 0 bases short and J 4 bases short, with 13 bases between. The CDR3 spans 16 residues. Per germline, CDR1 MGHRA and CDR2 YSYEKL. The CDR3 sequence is CASSQETGIIYNEQFF. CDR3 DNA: TGCGCCAGCAGCCAAGAGACGGGGATCATTTACAATGAGCAGTTCTTC.

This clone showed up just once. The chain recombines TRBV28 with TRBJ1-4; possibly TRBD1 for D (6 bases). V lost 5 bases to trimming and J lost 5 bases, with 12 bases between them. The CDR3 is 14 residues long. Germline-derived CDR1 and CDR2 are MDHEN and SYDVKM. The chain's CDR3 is CASSGQRLNEKLFF. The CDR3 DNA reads TGTGCCAGCAGTGGACAGAGGCTAAATGAAAAACTGTTTTTT.

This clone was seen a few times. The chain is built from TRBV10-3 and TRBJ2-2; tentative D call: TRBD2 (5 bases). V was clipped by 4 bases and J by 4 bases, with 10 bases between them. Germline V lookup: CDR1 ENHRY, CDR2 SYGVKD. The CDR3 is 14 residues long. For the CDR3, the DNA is TGTGCCATCAGTGGTGGAGGTCGCACCGGGGAGCTGTTTTTT. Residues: CAISGGGRTGELFF.

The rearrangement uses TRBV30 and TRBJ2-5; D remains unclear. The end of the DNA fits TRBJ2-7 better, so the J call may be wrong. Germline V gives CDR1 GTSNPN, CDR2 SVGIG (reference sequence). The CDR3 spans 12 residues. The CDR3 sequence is CAWNSPPYEQYF. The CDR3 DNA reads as TGTGCCTGGAACAGCCCTCCCTACGAGCAGTACTTC.

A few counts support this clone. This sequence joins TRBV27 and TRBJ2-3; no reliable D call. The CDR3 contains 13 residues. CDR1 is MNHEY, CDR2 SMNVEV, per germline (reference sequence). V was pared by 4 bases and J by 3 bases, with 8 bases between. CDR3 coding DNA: TGTGCCAGCAGTTCCATAGAAACAGATACGCAGTATTTT. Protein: CASSSIETDTQYF.

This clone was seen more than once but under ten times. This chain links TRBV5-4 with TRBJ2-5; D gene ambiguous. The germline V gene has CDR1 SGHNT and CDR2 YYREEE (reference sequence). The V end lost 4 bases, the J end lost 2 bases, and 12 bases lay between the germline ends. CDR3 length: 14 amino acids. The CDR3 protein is CASSNSISQETQYF. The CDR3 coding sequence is TGTGCCAGCAGCAACAGCATCTCTCAAGAGACCCAGTACTTC.

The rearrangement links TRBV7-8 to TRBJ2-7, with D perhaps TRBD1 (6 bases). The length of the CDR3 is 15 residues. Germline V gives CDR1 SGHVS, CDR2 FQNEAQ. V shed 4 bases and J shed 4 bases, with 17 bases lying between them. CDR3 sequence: CASSSRGSGPYEQYF. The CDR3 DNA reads TGTGCCAGCAGCTCCAGGGGAAGCGGACCTTACGAGCAGTACTTC.

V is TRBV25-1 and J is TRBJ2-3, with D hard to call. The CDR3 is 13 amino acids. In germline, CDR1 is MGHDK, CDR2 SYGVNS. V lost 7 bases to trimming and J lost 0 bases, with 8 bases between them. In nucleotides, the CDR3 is TGTGCCAGCACTACCCTGAGCACAGATACGCAGTATTTT. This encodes CASTTLSTDTQYF.

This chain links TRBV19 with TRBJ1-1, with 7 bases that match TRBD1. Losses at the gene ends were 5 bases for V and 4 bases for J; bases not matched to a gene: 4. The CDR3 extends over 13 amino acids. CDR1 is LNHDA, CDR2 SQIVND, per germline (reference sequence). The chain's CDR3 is CASSLGTATEAFF. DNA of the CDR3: TGTGCCAGTAGTTTGGGGACAGCCACTGAAGCTTTCTTT.

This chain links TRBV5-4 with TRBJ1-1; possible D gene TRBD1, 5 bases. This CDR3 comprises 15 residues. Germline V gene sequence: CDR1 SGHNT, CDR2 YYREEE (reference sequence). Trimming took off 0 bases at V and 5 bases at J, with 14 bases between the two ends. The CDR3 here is CASSLAGGSGTEAFF. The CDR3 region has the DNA TGTGCCAGCAGCTTGGCCGGGGGGAGCGGGACTGAAGCTTTCTTT.

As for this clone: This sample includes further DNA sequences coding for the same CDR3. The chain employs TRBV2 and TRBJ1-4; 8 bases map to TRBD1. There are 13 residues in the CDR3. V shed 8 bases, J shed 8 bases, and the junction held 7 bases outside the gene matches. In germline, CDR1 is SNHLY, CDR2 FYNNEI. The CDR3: CASSQGAGEKLFF. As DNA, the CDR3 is TGTGCCAGCTCGCAGGGGGCGGGAGAAAAACTGTTTTTT.

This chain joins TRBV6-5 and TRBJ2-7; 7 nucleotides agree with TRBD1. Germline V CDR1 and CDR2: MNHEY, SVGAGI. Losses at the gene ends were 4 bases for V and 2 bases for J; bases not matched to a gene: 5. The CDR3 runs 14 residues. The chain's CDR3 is CASSFRDRPYEQYF. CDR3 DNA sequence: TGTGCCAGCAGTTTCCGGGACAGACCCTACGAGCAGTACTTC.

The CDR3 loop reads CASSPGLAGLGGGELFF. The CDR3 DNA reads as TGCGCCAGCAGCCCGGGACTAGCGGGCCTAGGGGGCGGGGAGCTGTTTTTT. The chain joins TRBV5-1 to TRBJ2-2; 12 bases agree with TRBD2. Trimming took 4 bases from V and 7 from J; bases not matched to a gene: 11. Germline lookup yields CDR1 SGHRS and CDR2 YFSETQ. This CDR3 spans 17 amino acids.

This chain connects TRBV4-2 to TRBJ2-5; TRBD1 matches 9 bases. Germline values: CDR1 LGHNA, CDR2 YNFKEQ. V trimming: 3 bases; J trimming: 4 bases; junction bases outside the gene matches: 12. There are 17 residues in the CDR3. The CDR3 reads CASSQASPGQGAETQYF. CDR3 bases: TGTGCCAGCAGCCAGGCTTCCCCGGGACAGGGAGCAGAGACCCAGTACTTC.

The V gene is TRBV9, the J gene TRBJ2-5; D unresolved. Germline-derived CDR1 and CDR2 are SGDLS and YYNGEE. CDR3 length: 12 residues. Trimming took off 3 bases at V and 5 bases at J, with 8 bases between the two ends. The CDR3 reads CASSADFETQYF. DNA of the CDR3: TGTGCCAGCAGCGCAGACTTTGAGACCCAGTACTTC.

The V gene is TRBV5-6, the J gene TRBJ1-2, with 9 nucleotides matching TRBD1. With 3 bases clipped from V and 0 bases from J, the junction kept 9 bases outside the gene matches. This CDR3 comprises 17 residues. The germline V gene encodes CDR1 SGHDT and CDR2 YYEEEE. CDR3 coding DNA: TGTGCCAGCAGCTCTTGGACAGGGGTGGGAGCTAACTATGGCTACACCTTC. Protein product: CASSSWTGVGANYGYTF. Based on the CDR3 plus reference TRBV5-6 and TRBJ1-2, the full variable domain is DAGVTQSPTHLIKTRGQQVTLRCSPKSGHDTVSWYQQALGQGPQFIFQYYEEEERQRGNFPDRFSGHQFPNYSSELNVNALLLGDSALYLCASSSWTGVGANYGYTFGSGTRLTVV.

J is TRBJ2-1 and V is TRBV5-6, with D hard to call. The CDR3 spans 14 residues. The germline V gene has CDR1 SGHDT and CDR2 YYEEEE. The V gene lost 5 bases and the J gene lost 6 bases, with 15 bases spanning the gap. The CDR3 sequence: CASSFLAISNEQFF. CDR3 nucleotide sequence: TGTGCCAGCAGTTTCCTCGCGATATCCAATGAGCAGTTCTTC. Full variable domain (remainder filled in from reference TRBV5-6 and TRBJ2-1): DAGVTQSPTHLIKTRGQQVTLRCSPKSGHDTVSWYQQALGQGPQFIFQYYEEEERQRGNFPDRFSGHQFPNYSSELNVNALLLGDSALYLCASSFLAISNEQFFGPGTRLTVL.

CDR3 sequence: CSVPGTGAYEQYF. As DNA, the CDR3 is TGCAGCGTACCCGGGACAGGGGCCTACGAGCAGTACTTC. The chain joins TRBV29-1 to TRBJ2-7; 10 bases are a match to TRBD1. V lost 6 bases to trimming and J lost 2 bases; unmatched junction nucleotides: 4. Germline lookup yields CDR1 SQVTM and CDR2 ANQGSEA. This CDR3 is 13 amino acids long.